Given below is one T cell receptor beta chain in context. What antigen it recognizes has not been identified. Base quality data are lacking; no much larger clone is found one base away. The cohort was made up of about 670 healthy bone marrow donors. Cohort members were all nominally healthy when sampled, although unrecorded immune exposures were likely present. The donor tested CMV seronegative, placing the donor among the approximately 360 seronegative members of the cohort. A peripheral blood sample was provided by each donor, and peripheral blood mononuclear cells were used for TCR beta sequencing. The Qiagen DNeasy Blood Extraction Kit was used to extract genomic DNA from the blood cell samples. The library was produced with the immunoSEQ multiplex PCR assay. The multiplex PCR relied on a mix of 60 forward primers for TCR Vbeta segments and 13 reverse primers for TCR Jbeta segments. A multiplex PCR assay on genomic DNA amplified the CDR3 region of rearranged TCR beta genes. The Illumina HiSeq System was used to sequence the amplified TCR beta libraries as 87-base-pair reads. The published analysis was carried out like this. Across the 670 or so repertoires, a later analysis counted approximately 75 million unique TCR beta chains, about 10 million of which were shared by at least two donors. Raw reads were error-corrected and collapsed into unique sequences by a nearest-neighbor algorithm in which closely related sequences were merged to remove PCR and sequencing errors. Alignment of CDR3 sequences to IMGT reference sequences was used to assign V, D and J gene segments. For a sequence to be retained, a match of at least six nucleotides to both a V gene segment and a J gene segment was required. A rearrangement counted as productive if the CDR3 had no stop codons and remained in frame with V and J, and every other rearrangement counted as non-productive. Following IMGT convention, CDR3 was defined as the stretch from the second conserved V-encoded cysteine up to the conserved J-encoded phenylalanine. In an earlier analysis of roughly 580 of the donors, sequences lacking an unambiguous match to a single V gene segment were excluded. An earlier analysis of 500 to 700 of the donors classified V segments as functional when productive rearrangements were above 56.7% and as segregating when the standard deviation between donors was above 5%. To diagnose cytomegalovirus status from the catalog of TCR beta chain sequences, a statistical classification framework was built. V and J gene assignment, in a later analysis, came from comparing TCR nucleotide sequences with IMGT/GENE-DB human TR gene sequences. The TCRdist pipeline was used in a later analysis to assign CDR3 sequences and most-parsimonious VDJ recombination scenarios. In a later analysis, each TCR beta chain was defined by its CDR3 amino acid sequence together with its V-gene family, and reads lacking a unique V-gene family were excluded. A later analysis removed 592 highly shared, low-generation-probability nucleotide sequences to deal with suspected cross-contamination and a sequencing artifact. In a later analysis, a clonal expansion index for each public chain was calculated from normalized within-repertoire ranks of inferred template counts. Generation probabilities in a later analysis came from a VDJ recombination model fitted to out-of-frame rearrangements, and those results were checked against IGoR. A later analysis scored TCR-TCR, TCR-HLA and TCR-CMV co-occurrence with hypergeometric tests, applying a repertoire-size bias correction to TCR pairs. A later analysis estimated false discovery rates by permuting HLA or CMV assignments 20 times. In a later analysis, co-occurring TCRs were grouped using DBSCAN, with TCRdist sequence similarity added in when clustering inside HLA-allele-positive subsets. Repertoires with fewer than 30,000 or more than 120,000 public chains were left out of co-occurrence clustering, as were five repertoires with anomalous nucleotide sharing. TCRdb obtained this table from immuneACCESS and retained in-frame rearrangements with V and J assigned. These tables miss some clones; where compared with another copy, unresolved V genes account for less than half of the shortfall, and the remainder is unexplained. That table supplies the V and J calls and clone size; D and trimming were determined from the DNA. Across this sample there are roughly 100,000 clones, with roughly 85% seen only once. The ten most abundant clones make up just over 2.5% of the sample.

This sample is drawn from a study of cytomegalovirus exposure and HLA in healthy donors (dated by TCRdb to about 2017). Study-level background: An earlier analysis of several hundred of the donors reported 250 to 350 Gb of sequence data and some 110 million unique TCR beta sequences obtained from about 179 million T cells. Around 300 gigabases of sequencing data and around 87 million unique TCR sequences were included in an early release covering 550 to 800 HLA-typed donors. The genetic ancestry cluster associated with self-reported Caucasian donors included 81% of the roughly 380 genotyped donors. The study aimed to test whether cataloging public T cell receptors could reveal signatures of past pathogen exposure. The study used immunosequencing to profile the T cell repertoires of approximately 650 subjects and linked those repertoires to cytomegalovirus serostatus. In addition to the first cohort of 500 to 850 subjects, a separate validation cohort of 130 or so different subjects was used. High-throughput TCR immunosequencing, statistical association of individual TCRs with disease status, and machine learning were combined to predict cytomegalovirus infection status. A later analysis re-examined previously published TCR beta repertoires from 500 to 700 donors and added high-resolution HLA genotyping to investigate patterns of TCR occurrence. In the later analysis, no new phenotypic data were used to find candidate immune exposures; instead, reliance was placed on TCR beta sequences and their occurrence across donors. In an earlier analysis of a few hundred of the donors, high-throughput TCR beta sequencing was used to judge whether each TCR beta V gene segment behaved as functional or pseudogenic. Donor age, sex, ethnicity and CMV serostatus were compiled alongside the repertoire data. Genome-wide SNP genotypes for about 55% of the roughly 670 donors were used in a later genetic analysis, which treated that subset as a discovery cohort. All discovery cohort repertoires had been generated using a single sequencing platform. Class I and class II HLA loci were covered by the typing at four-digit resolution. The number of donors typed differed by locus, with roughly 620-640 for A, B, C, DRB1 and DQB1, 522 for DQA1, 600 to 610 for DPA1, and over 400 for DPB1. Because of strong linkage in the cohort, roughly five DR-DQ haplotypes were treated as single units for association and clustering. On average, roughly 250,000 unique TCR beta nucleotide sequences were sequenced per donor among roughly 430 genotyped donors of the cohort, with 15% to 20% of those sequences being non-productive.

The germline ends are 10 bases apart after V is trimmed by 1 base and J by 3 bases. CDR1 and CDR2, looked up from the germline V gene (reference sequence), are SGHNT and YYREEE. The CDR3 has 14 amino acids, counting the end cysteine and phenylalanine. CDR3 DNA is the only sequence kept; it has 42 bases, read in frame from the first base. Summary of the overall study and its limitations: Several of the top co-occurrence clusters appeared to be linked to parvovirus B19, influenza, CMV and Epstein-Barr virus, according to a later analysis. A further reported finding was that TCR beta sequences accurately predicted the HLA-A and HLA-B alleles for most subjects in the first cohort. In a later analysis, HLA-associated TCR beta chains showed more clonal expansion and lower generation probabilities than non-associated chains that were equally common. Specific HLA alleles were associated with over 15,000 TCR beta sequences at a false discovery rate of 0.05 in a later analysis. The earlier analysis of some 540 of the donors excluded 15 to 20 rarely observed V segments, including chromosome 9 orphons, because counts were too low. The authors suggested that the approach could potentially be extended to other disease states and immunological phenotypes. According to a later genetic analysis, donors in an Asian-associated ancestry cluster had fewer N-insertions in productive TCRs than the approximately 630-donor mean. The presence/absence analyses assumed that sequencing depth was roughly uniform across donors, and that assumption may not be true. Immune exposure information for the cohort was limited to CMV serostatus. Some IMGT-functional V segments, including TRBV6-2 and TRBV6-3, could not be told apart with the 87-base-pair reads, so those segments were excluded. The classifier was reported to diagnose cytomegalovirus status with high specificity and sensitivity in both the original and validation cohorts. A later genetic analysis associated a missense DCLRE1C variant with V-gene and J-gene trimming of TCR beta chains, and an independent cohort replicated the association. In this cohort, only TCR beta chains were sequenced, and detectable features were limited by the absence of alpha or paired-chain data. A total of some 180 TCR beta chains were listed by the study as associated with cytomegalovirus. Because HLA typing was missing for some donors at each locus, association tests included only the typed subset. A later analysis found that most CMV-associated TCR beta chains appeared HLA-restricted, with HLA associations seemingly driven largely by CMV exposure. While some public TCRs were present in many individuals, most TCR sequences turned up only very rarely across donors. According to a later analysis, TCR association rates differed among HLA loci, with DRB1 alleles showing the most associated TCRs and HLA-C alleles showing the fewest. When HLA alleles, especially DR and DQ, strongly co-occurred, TCR associations were difficult to assign to individual alleles. In vitro tests confirmed that three of the cytomegalovirus-associated TCR beta chains recognize cytomegalovirus antigens. Linkage disequilibrium might explain the correlated functional status among segregating V segments, but an unknown experimental factor could not be excluded. A cluster of highly shared sequence variants was judged likely to represent a technical artifact of the sequencing pipeline. Broadly in line with IMGT annotations, most TCR beta V segments showed up in productive rearrangements about 87% or about 30% of the time in an earlier analysis of 587 of the donors.

The chain couples TRBV5-4 to TRBJ1-1; a tentative D match to TRBD1 spans 5 bases. The sequence came from a man in his forties or fifties in good health and CMV-seronegative. Specimen: PBMCs. The CDR3 region: CASSLSGLDTEAFF. The DNA reads TGTGCCAGCAGCTTGTCAGGGTTGGACACTGAAGCTTTCTTT.